The next 20 T cell receptor beta chains were all read from a single sample in a study of T-cell memory formation after mild COVID-19 (dated by TCRdb to the early 2020s). The library was produced with 5' RACE. The sequencer listed for this sample is Illumina NovaSeq 6000. The public reads were reanalyzed by TCRdb: fastp trimming at Q25, MiXCR alignment, in-frame beta chains only. Entries are consolidated by CDR3 protein sequence, retaining the most common genes and DNA. The sample includes 300,000 to 350,000 distinct CDR3 sequences, with roughly an eighth observed a single time. The ten largest clones add up to roughly 21% of the sample. Material: PBMCs or a T cell subset sorted from them (not recorded which). These receptors were collected from a man between 18 and 35 years old who had mild COVID-19 (a few samples of this study predate the infection). The sample titles of this study are shuffled in the database, so cell type and time point are left out; the donor was told from shared clones.

This chain joins TRBV4-1 and TRBJ2-1; weak D call: TRBD1 (5 bases). This CDR3 has 15 amino acids. Per germline, CDR1 MGHRA and CDR2 YSYEKL. Trimming stripped 0 bases from V and 12 bases from J, with 18 bases between. The CDR3 sequence: CASSQDPGQPPLQFF. Here the CDR3 DNA reads TGCGCCAGCAGCCAAGATCCCGGACAACCTCCCTTGCAGTTCTTC.

The gene calls are TRBV10-3 and TRBJ2-5; D possibly corresponds to TRBD2 (5 bases). The germline CDR1 and CDR2 sequences are ENHRY and SYGVKD. Trimming pared 6 bases from V and 2 bases from J, leaving 10 bases between. CDR3 length: 13 amino acids. CDR3 residues: CAISQAVQETQYF. The CDR3 DNA reads TGTGCCATCAGCCAAGCGGTGCAAGAGACCCAGTACTTC.

The rearrangement uses TRBV7-9 and TRBJ2-3; TRBD1 aligns across 10 bases. From germline, CDR1 is SEHNR and CDR2 FQNEAQ (reference sequence). Losses at the gene ends were 3 bases for V and 3 bases for J; bases not matched to a gene: 6. The CDR3 runs 16 residues. The CDR3 nucleotides are TGTGCCAGCAGCTTCCAGACAGGGGGCTGGACAGATACGCAGTATTTT. This translates into CASSFQTGGWTDTQYF.

The chain employs TRBV5-4 and TRBJ2-7, with 11 bases aligning to TRBD2. The CDR3 extends over 13 amino acids. Germline values: CDR1 SGHNT, CDR2 YYREEE (reference sequence). Trimming at V came to 4 bases and at J to 7 bases, leaving 4 bases not matched to a gene. CDR3 coding DNA: TGTGCCAGCAGCAGTAGCGGGGGGGCGGAGCAGTACGTC. Encoded protein: CASSSSGGAEQYV.

This clonotype was seen a handful of times. The chain couples TRBV5-1 to TRBJ2-3; possibly TRBD1 for D (5 bases). This CDR3 spans 16 amino acids. Germline V gene data show CDR1 as SGHRS and CDR2 as YFSETQ. The V end lost 1 base, the J end lost 5 bases, and 17 bases lay between the germline ends. The CDR3 DNA is TGCGCCAGCAGCTTGCTGGAATCTGGGCAGGGAGATACGCAGTATTTT. Residues: CASSLLESGQGDTQYF.

The chain carries TRBV4-3 and TRBJ1-6; D ambiguous. Germline CDR1 LGHNA, CDR2 YSLEER. Trimming cost V 0 bases and J 7 bases, with 13 bases left between them. The CDR3 runs to 16 residues. The CDR3 DNA is TGCGCCAGCAGCCAAGAGCAAGCCCGCTGGAATTCACCCCTCCACTTT. Translated, it gives CASSQEQARWNSPLHF.

Ten or more counts support this clonotype. The V call is TRBV7-8, the J call TRBJ2-2, with a weak D call TRBD1 (5 bases). CDR3 length equals 13 residues. The V end was cut by 1 base, the J end by 6 bases, with 6 bases between. CDR1 and CDR2 (germline): SGHVS, FQNEAQ. CDR3 coding DNA: TGTGCCAGCAGCTTAGTGGGGCCCGGGGAGCTGTTTTTT. Translation: CASSLVGPGELFF.

The chain carries TRBV7-9 and TRBJ2-1, with D unclear. Germline V gene data show CDR1 as SEHNR and CDR2 as FQNEAQ (reference sequence). Trimming took 5 bases from V and 8 from J, leaving 7 bases between them. The CDR3 loop spans 11 amino acids. The CDR3 nucleotides read TGTGCCAGCAGCCAGAATTATGAGCAGTTCTTC. Translation gives CASSQNYEQFF.

The chain carries TRBV6-6 and TRBJ2-7, with D perhaps assigned TRBD1 or TRBD2 (6 bases each). Trimming removed 10 bases at V and 3 bases at J, with 16 bases between. CDR1 is MNHNY and CDR2 is SVGAGI in the germline V gene (reference sequence). This CDR3 comprises 13 residues. The CDR3 DNA reads as TGTGCCACCACCGGGGGCCTCCTCTACGAGCAGTACTTC. Residues: CATTGGLLYEQYF.

This clonotype was counted a few times. The chain carries TRBV6-5 and TRBJ2-3, with D possibly TRBD2 on 5 matching bases. V was trimmed by 6 bases and J by 5 bases, leaving 12 bases between them. This CDR3 is built from 13 residues. Germline values: CDR1 MNHEY, CDR2 SVGAGI. Here the CDR3 DNA reads TGTGCCAGCAGCCTACGTGCGGGAGATACGCAGTATTTT. This translates into CASSLRAGDTQYF.

This clonotype came up a few times. The rearrangement uses TRBV5-1 and TRBJ1-2; D possibly corresponds to TRBD1 (6 bases). CDR3 size: 15 residues. Germline V gene lookup returns CDR1 SGHRS and CDR2 YFSETQ. With 0 bases removed from V and 4 bases from J, the gap between germline ends came to 13 bases. CDR3 region: CASSLALGAAYGYTF. CDR3 in DNA: TGCGCCAGCAGCTTGGCCCTGGGGGCGGCCTATGGCTACACCTTC.

This clonotype was seen a handful of times. The J gene is TRBJ2-2, the V gene TRBV12-3 or TRBV12-4, with TRBD1 matching over 9 bases. The CDR3 is 15 residues long. J gave up 8 bases and V 6 bases, and 10 bases lay outside the gene matches. CDR3 coding DNA: TGTGCCAGCAGATCCGGGGACAGGGTAGGAGGGGAGCTGTTTTTT. Residues: CASRSGDRVGGELFF.

This clonotype has more than one count but fewer than ten. The chain has TRBV20-1 and TRBJ2-1; the match to TRBD2 covers 7 bases. J was trimmed by 6 bases and V by 5 bases; bases with no gene match: 13. Germline V gene lookup returns CDR1 DFQATT and CDR2 SNEGSKA (reference sequence). This CDR3 is 15 amino acids long. CDR3 amino acids: CSAFNPGGIPNEQFF. As DNA, the CDR3 is TGCAGTGCTTTTAACCCGGGGGGAATCCCCAATGAGCAGTTCTTC.

The genes are TRBV28 and TRBJ2-4; D not certain. V lost 3 bases, J lost 2 bases, and 11 bases lay in between. This CDR3 region has 15 residues. From germline, CDR1 is MDHEN and CDR2 SYDVKM. CDR3 residues: CASSFTPGSKNIQYF. In DNA form, the CDR3 reads TGTGCCAGCAGTTTTACCCCGGGTTCCAAAAACATTCAGTACTTC. Complete variable domain (other parts from reference TRBV28 and TRBJ2-4): DVKVTQSSRYLVKRTGEKVFLECVQDMDHENMFWYRQDPGLGLRLIYFSYDVKMKEKGDIPEGYSVSREKKERFSLILESASTNQTSMYLCASSFTPGSKNIQYFGAGTRLSVL.

There are many counts of this clonotype. The chain uses TRBV7-9 and TRBJ1-1; D is perhaps TRBD1 (5 bases). The CDR3 extends over 14 amino acids. With 1 base removed from V and 0 bases from J, the gap between germline ends came to 6 bases. From germline, CDR1 is SEHNR and CDR2 FQNEAQ (reference sequence). CDR3 sequence: CASSLGTLNTEAFF. The CDR3 DNA reads TGTGCCAGCAGCTTAGGGACACTGAACACTGAAGCTTTCTTT.

The V call is TRBV7-9, the J call TRBJ2-5, with D perhaps assigned TRBD1 or TRBD2 (5 bases each). The V end was cut by 5 bases, the J end by 5 bases, with 18 bases between. This CDR3 comprises 15 residues. Looked up from germline, CDR1 is SEHNR and CDR2 is FQNEAQ (reference sequence). CDR3 in amino acids: CASSPRTFWGETQYF. The CDR3 DNA follows: TGTGCCAGCAGCCCCCGGACTTTTTGGGGGGAGACCCAGTACTTC.

The chain carries TRBV4-2 and TRBJ2-7; a weak D match, TRBD2 (6 bases). Germline-derived CDR1 and CDR2 are LGHNA and YNFKEQ. The CDR3 totals 17 residues. V lost 4 bases to trimming and J lost 2 bases, with 21 bases between them. The CDR3 coding sequence is TGTGCCAGCAGCCTGGAAGGTGGCGGGGATCGGGCCTACGAGCAGTACTTC. Protein: CASSLEGGGDRAYEQYF.

The J gene is TRBJ2-7, the V gene TRBV9, with D unresolved. The CDR3 loop spans 15 amino acids. CDR1 is SGDLS, CDR2 YYNGEE, per germline. Trimming removed 2 bases at V and 1 base at J, with 13 bases between. The CDR3 protein is CASSVYSSQSYEQYF. CDR3 DNA: TGTGCCAGCAGCGTTTACAGCTCCCAATCCTACGAGCAGTACTTC. Complete variable domain (other parts from reference TRBV9 and TRBJ2-7): DSGVTQTPKHLITATGQRVTLRCSPRSGDLSVYWYQQSLDQGLQFLIQYYNGEERAKGNILERFSAQQFPDLHSELNLSSLELGDSALYFCASSVYSSQSYEQYFGPGTRLTVT.

The CDR3 is CASSDPRFVRAGNYGYTF. The CDR3 nucleotides are TGTGCCAGCAGTGATCCACGCTTTGTACGGGCTGGGAACTATGGCTACACCTTC. This sequence joins TRBV2 and TRBJ1-2; D remains ambiguous. The length of the CDR3 is 18 residues. The germline V gene encodes CDR1 SNHLY and CDR2 FYNNEI. The V end lost 3 bases, the J end lost 2 bases, and 22 bases lay between the germline ends. The full variable domain, completed using reference TRBV2 and TRBJ1-2, is EPEVTQTPSHQVTQMGQEVILRCVPISNHLYFYWYRQILGQKVEFLVSFYNNEISEKSEIFDDQFSVERPDGSNFTLKIRSTKLEDSAMYFCASSDPRFVRAGNYGYTFGSGTRLTVV.

CDR3 amino acids: CASTWGDGTDTQYF. The CDR3 DNA sequence: TGTGCCAGCACCTGGGGGGACGGTACAGATACGCAGTATTTT. This sequence joins TRBV5-4 and TRBJ2-3, with a possible D match to TRBD2 (6 bases). This CDR3 is 14 amino acids long. V was trimmed by 6 bases and J by 3 bases, leaving 14 bases between them. The germline CDR1 and CDR2 sequences are SGHNT and YYREEE (reference sequence).